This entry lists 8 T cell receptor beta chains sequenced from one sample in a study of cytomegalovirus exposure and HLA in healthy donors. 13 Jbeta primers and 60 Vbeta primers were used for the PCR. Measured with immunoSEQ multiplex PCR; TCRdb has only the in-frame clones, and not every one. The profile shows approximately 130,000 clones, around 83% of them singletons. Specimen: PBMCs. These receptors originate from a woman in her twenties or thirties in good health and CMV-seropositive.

The CDR3 sequence is CASTSGVLRGTGELFF. Written as DNA, the CDR3 is TGTGCCAGCACTAGCGGGGTTCTTAGGGGCACCGGGGAGCTGTTTTTT. The chain carries TRBV27 and TRBJ2-2; TRBD2 matches 9 bases. The CDR3 runs 16 residues. The trim removed 7 bases at V and 4 bases at J, leaving 10 bases unmatched. Looked up from germline, CDR1 is MNHEY and CDR2 is SMNVEV (reference sequence).

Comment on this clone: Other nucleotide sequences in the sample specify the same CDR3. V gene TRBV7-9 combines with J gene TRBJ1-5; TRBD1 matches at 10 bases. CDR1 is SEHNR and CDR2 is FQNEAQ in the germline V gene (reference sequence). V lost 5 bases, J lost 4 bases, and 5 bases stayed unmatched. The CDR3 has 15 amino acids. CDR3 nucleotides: TGTGCCAGCAGCCCCGACAGGGGGCGAAATCAGCCCCAGCATTTT. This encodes CASSPDRGRNQPQHF. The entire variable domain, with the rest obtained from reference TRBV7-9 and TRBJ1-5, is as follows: DTGVSQNPRHKITKRGQNVTFRCDPISEHNRLYWYRQTLGQGPEFLTYFQNEAQLEKSRLLSDRFSAERPKGSFSTLEIQRTEQGDSAMYLCASSPDRGRNQPQHFGDGTRLSIL.

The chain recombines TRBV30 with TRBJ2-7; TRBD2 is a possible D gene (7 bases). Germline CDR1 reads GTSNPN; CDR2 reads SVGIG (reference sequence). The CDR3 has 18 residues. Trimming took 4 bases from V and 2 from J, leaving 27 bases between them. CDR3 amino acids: CAWMGGGTGTRSTYEQYF. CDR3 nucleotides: TGTGCCTGGATGGGGGGGGGTACTGGGACAAGGAGCACCTACGAGCAGTACTTC.

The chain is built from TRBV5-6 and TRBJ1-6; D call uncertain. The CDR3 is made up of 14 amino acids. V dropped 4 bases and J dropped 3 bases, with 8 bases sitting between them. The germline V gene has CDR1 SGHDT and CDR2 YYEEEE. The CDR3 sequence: CASSARDYNSPLHF. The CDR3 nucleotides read TGTGCCAGCAGCGCCCGGGACTATAATTCACCCCTCCACTTT.

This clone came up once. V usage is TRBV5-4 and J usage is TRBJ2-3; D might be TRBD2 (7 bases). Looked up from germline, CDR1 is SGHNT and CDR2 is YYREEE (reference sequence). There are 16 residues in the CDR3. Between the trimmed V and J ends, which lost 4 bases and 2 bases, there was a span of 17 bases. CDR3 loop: CASSKGGAGPTDTQYF. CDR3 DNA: TGTGCCAGCAGCAAGGGGGGGGCGGGGCCCACAGATACGCAGTATTTT.

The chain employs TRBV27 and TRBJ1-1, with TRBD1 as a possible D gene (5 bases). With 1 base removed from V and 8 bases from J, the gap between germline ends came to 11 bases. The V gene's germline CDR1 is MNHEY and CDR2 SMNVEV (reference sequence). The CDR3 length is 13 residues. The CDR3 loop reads CASSLWGGKEAFF. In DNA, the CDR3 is TGTGCCAGCAGTTTATGGGGGGGGAAGGAAGCTTTCTTT.

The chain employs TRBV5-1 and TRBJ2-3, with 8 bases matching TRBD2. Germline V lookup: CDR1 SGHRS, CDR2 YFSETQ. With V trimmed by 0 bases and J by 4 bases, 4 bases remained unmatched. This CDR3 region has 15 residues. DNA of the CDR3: TGCGCCAGCAGCTTGGCGGGGGGGGAGTCAGATACGCAGTATTTT. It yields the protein CASSLAGGESDTQYF.

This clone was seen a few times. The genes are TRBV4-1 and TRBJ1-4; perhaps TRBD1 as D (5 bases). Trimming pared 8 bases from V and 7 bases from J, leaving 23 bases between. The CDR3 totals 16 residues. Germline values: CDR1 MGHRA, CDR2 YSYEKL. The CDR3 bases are TGCGCCAGCTCCCGGGACGGACTCTTGGGGGGTGAAAAACTGTTTTTT. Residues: CASSRDGLLGGEKLFF.